Below are 14 T cell receptor beta chains sequenced from a single sample in a study of blood T cells in healthy people across ages. The use of a sample-barcoded 5' primer and a J-beta primer mix characterized a second PCR of roughly 6 to 11 cycles. TCRdb itself ran the 5' RACE reads through MiXCR, one entry per CDR3 protein. The table lists 550,000 to 600,000 distinct CDR3 sequences, about 26% of them singletons. Material: blood. The receptors derive from a woman in her seventies in good health.

This clonotype was counted between two and nine times. V is TRBV20-1 and J is TRBJ2-5, with D perhaps given as TRBD1 or TRBD2 (5 bases each). The CDR3 length is 12 residues. The germline V gene has CDR1 DFQATT and CDR2 SNEGSKA (reference sequence). The germline V and J ends were trimmed by 5 bases and 0 bases, with 7 bases remaining between them. CDR3 residues: CSARDHQETQYF. The DNA of the CDR3 is TGCAGTGCTCGGGACCACCAAGAGACCCAGTACTTC.

This chain uses TRBV3-1 with TRBJ2-7, with D tentatively TRBD2 (6 bases). With 6 bases removed from V and 8 bases from J, the gap between germline ends came to 14 bases. The CDR3 runs 12 residues. The germline V gene has CDR1 LGHDT and CDR2 YNNKEL (reference sequence). The CDR3 loop is CASRATRGQQYF. The CDR3 DNA is TGTGCCAGCAGGGCGACTAGGGGACAGCAGTACTTC.

This clonotype was counted between two and nine times. The gene calls are TRBV20-1 and TRBJ2-1; D possibly matches TRBD1 or TRBD2 (6 bases each). This CDR3 has 16 amino acids. V lost 2 bases and J lost 0, with 14 bases in between. Germline V gene data show CDR1 as DFQATT and CDR2 as SNEGSKA (reference sequence). The CDR3 sequence: CSARSLRGPSYNEQFF. DNA for the CDR3: TGCAGTGCTAGATCTCTCCGGGGGCCCTCCTACAATGAGCAGTTCTTC.

The CDR3 DNA reads TGTGCCAGCTCACCAACCTCCAAAAACATTCAGTACTTC. It encodes CASSPTSKNIQYF. The V and J genes are TRBV18 and TRBJ2-4; D unclear. The germline gives CDR1 KGHSH, CDR2 LQKENI. Trimming cost V 2 bases and J 2 bases, with 4 bases left between them. The CDR3 spans 13 residues.

This clonotype has a handful of counts. This chain connects TRBV7-2 to TRBJ1-3; 8 bases fit TRBD1. The CDR3 sequence is 16 residues long. V shed 5 bases and J 4 bases; nucleotides not matched to a gene: 10. Germline CDR1 is SGHTA and CDR2 is FQGNSA. CDR3 in amino acids: CASSNAQGAAGNTIYF. The CDR3 DNA is TGTGCCAGCAGCAACGCTCAGGGGGCGGCGGGAAACACCATATATTTT.

The sample holds a few counts of this clonotype. The gene calls are TRBV3-1 and TRBJ2-3; possibly TRBD2 for D (7 bases). V was cut by 1 base and J by 1 base, with 12 bases left in between. This CDR3 has 16 residues. From germline, CDR1 is LGHDT and CDR2 YNNKEL (reference sequence). The CDR3 protein is CASSQGYGGRTDTQYF. The CDR3 nucleotides are TGTGCCAGCAGCCAAGGCTACGGGGGGCGCACAGATACGCAGTATTTT.

J is TRBJ2-5 and V is TRBV11-3, with D perhaps TRBD1 or TRBD2 (5 bases each). TRBJ2-1 matches the DNA end more closely, so the J call is doubtful. The CDR3 is 14 amino acids. CDR1 and CDR2 (germline): SGHNT, YENEEA. CDR3 in amino acids: CASSLEGTHNEQFF. As DNA, the CDR3 is TGTGCCAGCAGCTTAGAAGGGACCCACAATGAGCAGTTCTTC.

This clonotype was observed a handful of times. The gene calls are TRBV28 and TRBJ1-2; 7 bases are shared with TRBD1. The V gene's germline CDR1 is MDHEN and CDR2 SYDVKM. V gave up 5 bases and J gave up 4 bases; unmatched junction bases: 10. CDR3 length equals 15 residues. The CDR3 region is CASSPVPGQSYGYTF. The CDR3 DNA follows: TGTGCCAGCAGTCCCGTCCCGGGACAGAGCTATGGCTACACCTTC.

The rearrangement uses TRBV5-1 and TRBJ2-3; 8 positions match TRBD2. The V and J ends lost 6 bases and 2 bases, in that order; junction bases with no gene match: 11. CDR1 and CDR2 (germline): SGHRS, YFSETQ. The CDR3 loop spans 16 amino acids. CDR3 DNA sequence: TGCGCCAGCAACCGGGGGGACGGGGGGGCCACAGATACGCAGTATTTT. Protein sequence: CASNRGDGGATDTQYF. Complete variable domain (other parts from reference TRBV5-1 and TRBJ2-3): KAGVTQTPRYLIKTRGQQVTLSCSPISGHRSVSWYQQTPGQGLQFLFEYFSETQRNKGNFPGRFSGRQFSNSRSEMNVSTLELGDSALYLCASNRGDGGATDTQYFGPGTRLTVL.

This clonotype was counted between two and nine times. The rearrangement links TRBV4-1 to TRBJ1-4; TRBD1 is a possible D gene (5 bases). CDR1 is MGHRA and CDR2 is YSYEKL in the germline V gene. This CDR3 has 15 amino acids. With 4 bases removed from V and 8 bases from J, the gap between germline ends came to 17 bases. The CDR3 loop reads CASSLGRGMREKLFF. DNA of the CDR3: TGCGCCAGCAGCCTGGGGAGGGGTATGAGAGAAAAACTGTTTTTT.

DNA for the CDR3: TGTGCCATCAGTTCCGGAGGACAGGGTCATGGCTACACCTTC. Its translation: CAISSGGQGHGYTF. The rearrangement links TRBV10-3 to TRBJ1-2, with 8 bases matching TRBD1. The CDR3 has 14 amino acids. CDR1 is ENHRY, CDR2 SYGVKD, per germline. The ends lost 5 bases at V and 6 bases at J; junction bases unmatched: 8.

The V and J genes are TRBV6-1 and TRBJ2-7; TRBD1 might be the D (5 bases). This CDR3 spans 14 amino acids. V was clipped by 0 bases and J by 3 bases, with 9 bases between them. Germline values: CDR1 MNHNS, CDR2 SASEGT. Written as DNA, the CDR3 is TGTGCCAGCAGTGAAGCGAGACAGTTCTACGAGCAGTACTTC. Encoded protein: CASSEARQFYEQYF.

V is TRBV7-2 and J is TRBJ1-3, with TRBD1 as a possible D gene (6 bases). The CDR3 runs 14 residues. From germline, CDR1 is SGHTA and CDR2 FQGNSA. The V end was cut by 5 bases, the J end by 4 bases, with 12 bases between. The CDR3 here is CASSPTQGGNTIYF. Written as DNA, the CDR3 is TGTGCCAGCAGCCCCACACAGGGAGGAAACACCATATATTTT.

The chain uses TRBV7-6 and TRBJ2-1; D possibly matches TRBD1 or TRBD2 (7 bases each). Germline CDR1 SGHVS, CDR2 FNYEAQ. V was trimmed by 2 bases and J by 7 bases, leaving 15 bases between them. This CDR3 comprises 15 residues. CDR3 loop: CASSLPDREGNEQFF. The CDR3 DNA follows: TGTGCCAGCAGCTTACCCGACAGGGAGGGAAATGAGCAGTTCTTC. Full variable domain (rest looked up from reference TRBV7-6 and TRBJ2-1): GAGVSQSPRYKVTKRGQDVALRCDPISGHVSLYWYRQALGQGPEFLTYFNYEAQQDKSGLPNDRFSAERPEGSISTLTIQRTEQRDSAMYRCASSLPDREGNEQFFGPGTRLTVL.